The TCR beta chain under discussion was sequenced for a study of cytomegalovirus exposure and HLA in healthy donors. General study points: One cluster of highly shared sequence variants probably arose as a sequencing artifact.

The primer mix had 60 Vbeta and 13 Jbeta primers. The data were produced by immunoSEQ multiplex PCR, yet TCRdb's version contains in-frame clones alone and is incomplete. The sample has 120,000 to 150,000 clones; 64% are singletons. Whereas donors were nominally healthy upon sampling, unrecorded immune exposures were probable. On this clone itself: Its antigen is unidentified.

With V trimmed by 1 base and J by 1 base, 0 bases remained unmatched. The CDR3 runs 15 residues. Germline CDR1 is SGHVS and CDR2 is FNYEAQ. The rearrangement uses TRBV7-6 and TRBJ2-7; 11 bases are shared with TRBD2. This clonotype was obtained from a woman aged 25 to 39 in good health and CMV-seropositive. The sample taken for sequencing was PBMCs. The CDR3 region is CASSLGTSGSYEQYF. The DNA for the CDR3 is TGTGCCAGCAGCTTAGGGACTAGCGGGTCCTACGAGCAGTACTTC.